The 21 T cell receptor beta chains below were found in one sample sequenced in a study of blood T cell repertoires in COVID-19. TCRdb keeps only in-frame clones here, not all; method: immunoSEQ multiplex PCR. Of over 200,000 clones in the sample, roughly 80% are singletons; the top ten hold about 1.8%. The sample was PBMCs or T cells enriched from blood (not recorded which). The receptors shown here come from a man in his sixties who had recovered from COVID-19.

The chain recombines TRBV5-1 with TRBJ2-7; 7 positions match TRBD1. CDR1 SGHRS and CDR2 YFSETQ come from the germline V gene. The CDR3 consists of 14 residues. V trimming: 7 bases; J trimming: 7 bases; junction bases outside the gene matches: 14. The CDR3 loop reads CASFPGGGPGEQYF. As DNA, the CDR3 is TGCGCCAGCTTCCCAGGGGGTGGGCCGGGAGAGCAGTACTTC. Variable domain in full (rest from reference TRBV5-1 and TRBJ2-7): KAGVTQTPRYLIKTRGQQVTLSCSPISGHRSVSWYQQTPGQGLQFLFEYFSETQRNKGNFPGRFSGRQFSNSRSEMNVSTLELGDSALYLCASFPGGGPGEQYFGPGTRLTVT.

J is TRBJ2-7 and V is TRBV9; D not certain. Per the germline V gene, CDR1 is SGDLS and CDR2 is YYNGEE. Trimming took off 0 bases at V and 1 base at J, with 8 bases between the two ends. CDR3 length equals 14 residues. Here the CDR3 reads CASSVDDISYEQYF. The CDR3 DNA reads TGTGCCAGCAGCGTAGATGACATATCCTACGAGCAGTACTTC. Variable domain in full (rest from reference TRBV9 and TRBJ2-7): DSGVTQTPKHLITATGQRVTLRCSPRSGDLSVYWYQQSLDQGLQFLIQYYNGEERAKGNILERFSAQQFPDLHSELNLSSLELGDSALYFCASSVDDISYEQYFGPGTRLTVT.

This clone came up once. V and J are TRBV3-1 (or the pseudogene TRBV3-2) and TRBJ1-6; D ambiguous. The V end was cut by 2 bases, the J end by 7 bases, with 12 bases between. This CDR3 contains 15 residues. The germline V gene has CDR1 LGHDT and CDR2 YNNKEL (reference sequence). The CDR3 is CASSQTDGKNSPLHF. The CDR3, as DNA: TGTGCCAGCAGCCAAACGGACGGGAAAAATTCACCCCTCCACTTT.

This sequence joins TRBV4-3 and TRBJ1-1; 7 bases are a match to TRBD1. The ends lost 1 base at V and 0 bases at J; junction bases unmatched: 5. Germline CDR1 reads LGHNA; CDR2 reads YSLEER. The CDR3 runs to 16 residues. CDR3 DNA: TGCGCCAGCAGCCAAGGGGCAACAGGGGTGAACACTGAAGCTTTCTTT. This translates into CASSQGATGVNTEAFF.

This clone showed up just once. The rearrangement joins TRBV28 to TRBJ1-5; tentative D call: TRBD1 (5 bases). Germline CDR1 MDHEN, CDR2 SYDVKM. Trimming removed 6 bases from V and 2 bases from J, with 8 bases in between. The CDR3 is 13 residues long. The CDR3 DNA is TGTGCCAGCAGAGACAGCCGCAATCAGCCCCAGCATTTT. Encoded protein: CASRDSRNQPQHF.

The V gene is TRBV29-1, the J gene TRBJ1-2; D is ambiguous. Per the germline V gene, CDR1 is SQVTM and CDR2 is ANQGSEA. Trimming left V 4 bases short and J 2 bases short, with 14 bases between. The CDR3 is made up of 14 amino acids. For the CDR3, the DNA is TGCAGCGTTGTCTTCGGTAACCTAAACTATGGCTACACCTTC. This gives the protein CSVVFGNLNYGYTF. Filled out from reference TRBV29-1 and TRBJ1-2, the complete variable domain reads SAVISQKPSRDICQRGTSLTIQCQVDSQVTMMFWYRQQPGQSLTLIATANQGSEATYESGFVIDKFPISRPNLTFSTLTVSNMSPEDSSIYLCSVVFGNLNYGYTFGSGTRLTVV.

The gene calls are TRBV7-8 and TRBJ1-5; maybe TRBD1 (5 bases). Germline-derived CDR1 and CDR2 are SGHVS and FQNEAQ. This CDR3 spans 16 amino acids. The V gene lost 2 bases and the J gene lost 4 bases, with 15 bases spanning the gap. The CDR3 coding sequence is TGTGCCAGCAGCTTACGATCAGGGATCGCAAATCAGCCCCAGCATTTT. It codes for CASSLRSGIANQPQHF. The full variable domain, in which reference TRBV7-8 and TRBJ1-5 provide the parts outside the CDR3, is GAGVSQSPRYKVAKRGQDVALRCDPISGHVSLFWYQQALGQGPEFLTYFQNEAQLDKSGLPSDRFFAERPEGSVSTLKIQRTQQEDSAVYLCASSLRSGIANQPQHFGDGTRLSIL.

The V call is TRBV28, the J call TRBJ1-3, with a tentative D call TRBD1 (6 bases). V was shortened by 7 bases and J by 2 bases, with 15 bases between the two germline ends. The CDR3 loop spans 15 amino acids. Germline CDR1 and CDR2: MDHEN and SYDVKM. The CDR3 DNA sequence: TGTGCCAGCACCCGATCCGGGACAACTGGAAACACCATATATTTT. Encoded protein: CASTRSGTTGNTIYF.

J is TRBJ2-1 and V is TRBV7-6; 9 nucleotides line up with TRBD2. V trimming: 3 bases; J trimming: 10 bases; junction bases outside the gene matches: 7. This CDR3 has 14 residues. Germline values: CDR1 SGHVS, CDR2 FNYEAQ. DNA for the CDR3: TGTGCCAGCAGCTTTGAAGCGGGGGGAGGGGAGCAGTTCTTC. It is translated as CASSFEAGGGEQFF. Complete variable domain (other parts from reference TRBV7-6 and TRBJ2-1): GAGVSQSPRYKVTKRGQDVALRCDPISGHVSLYWYRQALGQGPEFLTYFNYEAQQDKSGLPNDRFSAERPEGSISTLTIQRTEQRDSAMYRCASSFEAGGGEQFFGPGTRLTVL.

J is TRBJ2-7 and V is TRBV4-3; 7 bases fit TRBD2. V was clipped by 1 base and J by 3 bases; unmatched bases: 3. The CDR3 has 14 amino acids. Germline V gives CDR1 LGHNA, CDR2 YSLEER. The CDR3 loop reads CASSQGGGVYEQYF. The CDR3 DNA reads as TGCGCCAGCAGCCAAGGCGGGGGAGTCTACGAGCAGTACTTC.

CDR3 sequence: CASSQDRSSYNEQFF. For the CDR3, the DNA is TGTGCCAGCAGCCAGGACAGGTCCTCCTACAATGAGCAGTTCTTC. This chain joins TRBV6-4 and TRBJ2-1; TRBD1 agrees at 7 bases. V shed 6 bases and J 0 bases; nucleotides not matched to a gene: 5. The CDR3 totals 15 residues. The germline CDR1 and CDR2 sequences are MRHNA and SNTAGT.

V and J are TRBV7-9 and TRBJ1-4; 11 positions match TRBD1. The CDR3 runs to 18 residues. Germline V gene data show CDR1 as SEHNR and CDR2 as FQNEAQ (reference sequence). The junction had 11 bases not matched to a gene; V was cut back by 5 bases and J by 3 bases. In DNA form, the CDR3 reads TGTGCCAGCAGCGCCGGGACAGGGGGACCCATGGCTAATGAAAAACTGTTTTTT. It yields the protein CASSAGTGGPMANEKLFF.

The J gene is TRBJ1-4, the V gene TRBV6-6, with 8 positions matching TRBD1. The CDR3 length is 14 residues. Germline V gene sequence: CDR1 MNHNY, CDR2 SVGAGI (reference sequence). The J segment lost 5 bases and the V segment lost 6 bases, leaving 5 bases of the junction unmatched. The CDR3 sequence is CASRTGVTNEKLFF. For the CDR3, the DNA is TGTGCCAGCAGGACAGGGGTCACGAATGAAAAACTGTTTTTT.

This clone has only a few counts. Other nucleotide sequences in the sample specify the same CDR3. The chain carries TRBV5-1 and TRBJ1-5; possible D gene TRBD1, 5 bases. Trimming stripped 4 bases from V and 2 bases from J, with 10 bases between. The germline gives CDR1 SGHRS, CDR2 YFSETQ. The CDR3 is made up of 14 amino acids. CDR3 DNA sequence: TGCGCCAGCAGCCTGGGGGAGCGCAATCAGCCCCAGCATTTT. Its protein product is CASSLGERNQPQHF. The full variable domain, its missing parts supplied by reference TRBV5-1 and TRBJ1-5, is KAGVTQTPRYLIKTRGQQVTLSCSPISGHRSVSWYQQTPGQGLQFLFEYFSETQRNKGNFPGRFSGRQFSNSRSEMNVSTLELGDSALYLCASSLGERNQPQHFGDGTRLSIL.

V and J are TRBV11-2 and TRBJ2-3; TRBD2 agrees at 8 bases. V dropped 1 base and J dropped 6; count of bases not matched to a gene: 6. Per germline, CDR1 SGHAT and CDR2 FQNNGV. There are 15 residues in the CDR3. As DNA, the CDR3 is TGTGCCAGCAGCTTAGTAGCTAGCGGGTCTGATACGCAGTATTTT. The encoded protein is CASSLVASGSDTQYF.

This clone was found a few times. The chain joins TRBV5-1 to TRBJ2-4; tentatively, D is TRBD2 (5 bases). The CDR3 length is 12 residues. CDR1 is SGHRS, CDR2 YFSETQ, per germline. V lost 5 bases and J 8 bases, leaving 11 bases between the germline ends. CDR3 region: CASSTEGYIQYF. Written as DNA, the CDR3 is TGCGCCAGCAGTACCGAGGGCTACATTCAGTACTTC.

V usage is TRBV2 and J usage is TRBJ1-5; 10 bases fit TRBD1. V shed 6 bases and J 6 bases; nucleotides not matched to a gene: 8. CDR1 and CDR2 (germline): SNHLY, FYNNEI. This CDR3 is 15 amino acids long. The CDR3: CASRRQGAPGQPQHF. The CDR3 nucleotides read TGTGCCAGCAGAAGACAGGGGGCGCCGGGTCAGCCCCAGCATTTT.

This chain connects TRBV6-5 to TRBJ2-7, with 7 bases matching TRBD1. The CDR3 spans 14 residues. Germline V gene sequence: CDR1 MNHEY, CDR2 SVGAGI. V dropped 10 bases and J dropped 0; count of bases not matched to a gene: 9. The CDR3, as DNA: TGTGCCACGGGCCTCACAGGGGACTCCTACGAGCAGTACTTC. It specifies CATGLTGDSYEQYF.

The chain uses TRBV5-4 and TRBJ2-5; 11 bases map to TRBD2. The CDR3 sequence is 15 residues long. The V gene's germline CDR1 is SGHNT and CDR2 YYREEE (reference sequence). After removal of 2 bases from V and 5 bases from J, the junction contained 5 bases not matched to a gene. The CDR3 region has the DNA TGTGCCAGCAGCTTATCTAGCGGGGGGTACGAGACCCAGTACTTC. It specifies CASSLSSGGYETQYF.

The chain links TRBV5-4 to TRBJ2-7, with 12 bases fitting TRBD1. J gave up 5 bases and V 2 bases, and 2 bases lay outside the gene matches. This CDR3 has 14 residues. Germline CDR1 SGHNT, CDR2 YYREEE (reference sequence). This CDR3 is CASSFGTGGDEQYF. As DNA, the CDR3 is TGTGCCAGCAGCTTTGGGACAGGGGGCGACGAGCAGTACTTC. Based on the CDR3 plus reference TRBV5-4 and TRBJ2-7, the full variable domain is ETGVTQSPTHLIKTRGQQVTLRCSSQSGHNTVSWYQQALGQGPQFIFQYYREEENGRGNFPPRFSGLQFPNYSSELNVNALELDDSALYLCASSFGTGGDEQYFGPGTRLTVT.

The rearrangement joins TRBV29-1 to TRBJ1-2; 7 bases map to TRBD1. V lost 5 bases, J lost 2 bases, and 5 bases stayed unmatched. The germline CDR1 and CDR2 sequences are SQVTM and ANQGSEA. The CDR3 is 13 amino acids. In nucleotides, the CDR3 is TGCAGCGTTAATCCAGGGGGGAACTATGGCTACACCTTC. This gives the protein CSVNPGGNYGYTF.